The source of this TCR beta chain is a study of immune evolution from preneoplasia to lung adenocarcinoma (dated by TCRdb to the early 2020s). For the wider study: HLA loss of heterozygosity was observed in approximately 7%, 15% and 30% of AIS, MIA and ADC lesions, respectively, and was not observed in any AAH lesions. The TCR sequencing data were obtained from about 51 patients. Class I HLA alleles were inferred from exome data with POLYSOLVER, and allele-specific HLA loss was detected with LOHHLA. Whole exome sequencing and methylation data from the same cohort of nodules were integrated with the immune data. The study reported that under 120 samples were used for TCR sequencing. The overall cohort was made up of about 53 patients with pulmonary nodules who had surgical resection. The study profiled immune contexture across lung adenocarcinoma precursors and invasive adenocarcinoma using immune gene expression, TCR sequencing and multiplex immunofluorescence. Resected precursor lesions (AAH, AIS, MIA) and invasive adenocarcinomas were compared with paired morphologically normal lung tissue. The sample size was set by how many specimens were available, not by a prior power calculation. What the work shows at the level of the full study, not this receptor alone: All patients were from Japan and China, so applicability to Western populations was uncertain. Compared with EGFR-mutant or double wild-type lesions, KRAS-mutant nodules had the highest T cell clonality. Top T cell clone frequencies were highest in normal lung and appeared to decrease progressively from AAH through AIS, MIA and invasive adenocarcinoma. Clonality was highest in normal lung, while later-stage lesions appeared to have lower clonality but higher T cell density and diversity. Findings were based on association rather than direct causation; larger cohorts with long-term follow-up and longitudinal biopsies were deemed needed.

TCR beta CDR3 regions were sequenced from DNA using the immunoSEQ hsTCRbeta Kit. Under the source paper's analysis protocol: The ImmunoSEQ Analyzer was used to analyse the TCR sequencing data. T cell clonality was defined as 1 minus Pielou's evenness, as computed on productive rearrangements. To measure T cell diversity, the inverse Simpson index was applied to productive templates. T cell density was defined as TCR beta template counts normalized to usable DNA, with usable DNA estimated by amplification and sequencing of housekeeping genes. TCR metrics were compared across histologic stages using two-sided Kruskal-Wallis tests. The clones in this table, taken by TCRdb from immuneACCESS, are in-frame only. Not every clone is retained; where verified, under half of the shortfall comes from an unresolved V gene, and the cause of the rest is unknown. V and J calls and clone size follow that table, whereas D and trimming were derived from the DNA. The sample yields roughly 9,400 clones; approximately 90% were counted once. The ten most abundant clones make up roughly 3% of the sample.

Patients underwent resection in Japan or China between the mid-2010s and the late 2010s. Histologic diagnosis of each case was confirmed independently by two lung cancer pathologists on H&E slides. Macro-dissection after pathologic assessment enriched premalignant or tumor cells for nucleic acid extraction. DNA was isolated from FFPE tissue using the AllPrep DNA/RNA FFPE Kit. About this clone itself: Its antigen is unknown. Per-nucleotide qualities are absent, and no much larger clonotype sits a single base away.

CDR1 is given as SGHTA and CDR2 as FQGNSA, both from the germline V gene. Including the terminal cysteine and phenylalanine, the CDR3 comprises 17 residues. Only the CDR3 DNA stays, 51 bases, in frame from base 1. V gives up 1 base and J gives up 0 bases, and the segment between their germline ends measures 13 bases. The V gene is TRBV7-2 and the J gene is TRBJ2-1; the D gene is perhaps TRBD1, on 6 matching bases. The TCR was taken from a person aged 70 to 85 with invasive lung adenocarcinoma. Some clones in this sample may be carry-over from other donors' samples. The sequencing input was FFPE invasive lung adenocarcinoma tissue. According to the study, the label for this sample's cell subset or site signals: frankly invasive lung adenocarcinoma (ADC). The sequenced DNA is TGTGCCAGCAGCTTAGAATCCCTAGGGGGCTCCTACAATGAGCAGTTCTTC. Translated, it gives CASSLESLGGSYNEQFF.